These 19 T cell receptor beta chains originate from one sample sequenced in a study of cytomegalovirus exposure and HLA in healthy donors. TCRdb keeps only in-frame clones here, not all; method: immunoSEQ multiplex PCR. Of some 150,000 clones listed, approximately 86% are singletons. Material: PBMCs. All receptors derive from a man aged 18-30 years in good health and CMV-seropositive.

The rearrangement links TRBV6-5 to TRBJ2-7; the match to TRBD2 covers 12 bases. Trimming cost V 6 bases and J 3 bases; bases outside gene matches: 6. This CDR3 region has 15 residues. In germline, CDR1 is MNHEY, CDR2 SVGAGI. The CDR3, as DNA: TGTGCCAGCAGGCCAACTAGCGGGGGGAACTACGAGCAGTACTTC. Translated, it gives CASRPTSGGNYEQYF.

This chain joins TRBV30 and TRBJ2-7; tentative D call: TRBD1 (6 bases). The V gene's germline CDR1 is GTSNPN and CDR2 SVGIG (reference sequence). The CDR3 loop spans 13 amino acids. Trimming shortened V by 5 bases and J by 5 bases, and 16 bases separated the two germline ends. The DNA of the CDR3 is TGTGCCTGGGGGGGAAAACAGGGAGACGAGCAGTACTTC. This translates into CAWGGKQGDEQYF.

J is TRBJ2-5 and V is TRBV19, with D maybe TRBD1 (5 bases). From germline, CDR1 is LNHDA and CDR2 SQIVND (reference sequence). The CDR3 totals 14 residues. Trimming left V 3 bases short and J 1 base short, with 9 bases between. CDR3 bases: TGTGCCAGTAGTATTCAGGGTACCCAAGAGACCCAGTACTTC. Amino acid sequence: CASSIQGTQETQYF.

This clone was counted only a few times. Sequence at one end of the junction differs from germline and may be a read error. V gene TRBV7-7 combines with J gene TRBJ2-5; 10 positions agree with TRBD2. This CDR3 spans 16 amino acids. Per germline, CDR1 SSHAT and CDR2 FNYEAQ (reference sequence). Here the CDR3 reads CASSLGASGGQETQYF. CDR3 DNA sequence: TGTGCTAGCAGCTTAGGGGCTAGCGGGGGACAAGAGACCCAGTACTTC. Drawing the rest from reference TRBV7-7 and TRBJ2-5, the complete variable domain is GAGVSQSPRYKVTKRGQDVTLRCDPISSHATLYWYQQALGQGPEFLTYFNYEAQPDKSGLPSDRFSAERPEGSISTLTIQRTEQRDSAMYRCASSLGASGGQETQYFGPGTRLLVL.

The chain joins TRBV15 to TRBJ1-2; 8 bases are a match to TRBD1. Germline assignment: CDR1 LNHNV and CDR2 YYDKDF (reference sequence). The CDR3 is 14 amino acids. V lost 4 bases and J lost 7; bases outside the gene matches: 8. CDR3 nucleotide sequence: TGTGCCACCAGCACCAGGACAGGGATAGGTGGCTACACCTTC. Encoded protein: CATSTRTGIGGYTF.

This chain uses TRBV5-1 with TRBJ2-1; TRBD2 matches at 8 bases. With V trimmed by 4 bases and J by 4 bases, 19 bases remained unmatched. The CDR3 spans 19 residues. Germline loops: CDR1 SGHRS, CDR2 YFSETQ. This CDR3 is CASSPSRSGVLRGYNEQFF. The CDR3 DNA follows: TGCGCCAGCAGCCCTAGTCGTAGCGGGGTGCTAAGAGGATACAATGAGCAGTTCTTC.

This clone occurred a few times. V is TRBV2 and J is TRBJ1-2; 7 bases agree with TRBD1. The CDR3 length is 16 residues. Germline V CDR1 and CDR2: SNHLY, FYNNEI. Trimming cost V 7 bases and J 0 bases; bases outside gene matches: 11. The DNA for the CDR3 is TGTGCCAGCATACTCAGGGGGTTGTCGGCTAACTATGGCTACACCTTC. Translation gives CASILRGLSANYGYTF.

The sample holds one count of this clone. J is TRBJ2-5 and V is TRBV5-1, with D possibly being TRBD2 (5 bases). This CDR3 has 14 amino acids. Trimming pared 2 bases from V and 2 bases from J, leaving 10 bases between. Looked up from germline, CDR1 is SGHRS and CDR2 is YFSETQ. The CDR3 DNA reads TGCGCCAGCAGCTTTCGGGGTTCACAAGAGACCCAGTACTTC. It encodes CASSFRGSQETQYF. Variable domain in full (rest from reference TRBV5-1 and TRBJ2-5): KAGVTQTPRYLIKTRGQQVTLSCSPISGHRSVSWYQQTPGQGLQFLFEYFSETQRNKGNFPGRFSGRQFSNSRSEMNVSTLELGDSALYLCASSFRGSQETQYFGPGTRLLVL.

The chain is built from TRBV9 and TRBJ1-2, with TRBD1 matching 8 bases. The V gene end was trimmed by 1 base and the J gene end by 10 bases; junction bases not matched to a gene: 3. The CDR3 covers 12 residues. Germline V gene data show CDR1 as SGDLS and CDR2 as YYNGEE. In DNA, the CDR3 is TGTGCCAGCAGCGTAAGGACAGGGCCCTACACCTTC. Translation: CASSVRTGPYTF.

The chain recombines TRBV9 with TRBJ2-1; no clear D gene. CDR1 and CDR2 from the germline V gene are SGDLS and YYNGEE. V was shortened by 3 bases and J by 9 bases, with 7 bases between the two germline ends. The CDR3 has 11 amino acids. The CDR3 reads CASSATGEQFF. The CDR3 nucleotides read TGTGCCAGCAGCGCCACGGGTGAGCAGTTCTTC. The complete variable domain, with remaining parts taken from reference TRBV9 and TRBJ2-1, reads DSGVTQTPKHLITATGQRVTLRCSPRSGDLSVYWYQQSLDQGLQFLIQYYNGEERAKGNILERFSAQQFPDLHSELNLSSLELGDSALYFCASSATGEQFFGPGTRLTVL.

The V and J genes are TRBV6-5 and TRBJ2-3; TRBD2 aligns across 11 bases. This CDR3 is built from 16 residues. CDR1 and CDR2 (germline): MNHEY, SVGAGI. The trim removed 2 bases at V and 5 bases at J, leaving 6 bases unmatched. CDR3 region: CASSYTLAGVLDTQYF. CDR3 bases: TGTGCCAGCAGTTACACACTAGCGGGAGTGTTAGATACGCAGTATTTT.

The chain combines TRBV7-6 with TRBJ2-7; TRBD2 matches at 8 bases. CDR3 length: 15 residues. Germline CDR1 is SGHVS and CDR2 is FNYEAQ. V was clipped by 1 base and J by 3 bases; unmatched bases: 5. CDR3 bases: TGTGCCAGCAGCTTAGAGCCAGCGGGGGACTACGAGCAGTACTTC. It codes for CASSLEPAGDYEQYF.

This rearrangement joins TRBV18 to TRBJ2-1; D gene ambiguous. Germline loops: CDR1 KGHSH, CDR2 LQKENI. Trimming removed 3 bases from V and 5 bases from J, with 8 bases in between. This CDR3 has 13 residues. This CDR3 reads CASSPVADNEQFF. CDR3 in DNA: TGTGCCAGCTCACCCGTAGCCGACAATGAGCAGTTCTTC.

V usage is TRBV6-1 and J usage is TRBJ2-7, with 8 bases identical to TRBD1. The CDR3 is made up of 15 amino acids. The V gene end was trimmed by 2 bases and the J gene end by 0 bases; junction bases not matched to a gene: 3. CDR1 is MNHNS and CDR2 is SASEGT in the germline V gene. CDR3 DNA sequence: TGTGCCAGCAGTGAACGGACAGGGAGCTCCTACGAGCAGTACTTC. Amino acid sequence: CASSERTGSSYEQYF.

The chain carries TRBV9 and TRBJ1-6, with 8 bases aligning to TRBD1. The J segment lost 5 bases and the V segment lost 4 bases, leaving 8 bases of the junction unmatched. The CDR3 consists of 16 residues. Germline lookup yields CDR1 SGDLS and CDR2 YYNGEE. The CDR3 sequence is CASSPQDRADNSPLHF. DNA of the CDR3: TGTGCCAGCAGCCCCCAGGACAGGGCGGATAATTCACCCCTCCACTTT.

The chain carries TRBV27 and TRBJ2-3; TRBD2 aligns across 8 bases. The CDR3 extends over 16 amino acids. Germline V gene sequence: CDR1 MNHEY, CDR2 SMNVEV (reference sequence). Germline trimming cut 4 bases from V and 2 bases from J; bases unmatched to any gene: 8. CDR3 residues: CASSSDGRAYTDTQYF. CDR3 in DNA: TGTGCCAGCAGTTCGGACGGGAGGGCCTACACAGATACGCAGTATTTT.

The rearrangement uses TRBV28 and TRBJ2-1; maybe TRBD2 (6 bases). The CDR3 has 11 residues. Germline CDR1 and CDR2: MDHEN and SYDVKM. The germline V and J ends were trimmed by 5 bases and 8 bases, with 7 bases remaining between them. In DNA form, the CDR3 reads TGTGCCAGCAGTGGCGGGGATGAGCAGTTCTTC. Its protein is CASSGGDEQFF.

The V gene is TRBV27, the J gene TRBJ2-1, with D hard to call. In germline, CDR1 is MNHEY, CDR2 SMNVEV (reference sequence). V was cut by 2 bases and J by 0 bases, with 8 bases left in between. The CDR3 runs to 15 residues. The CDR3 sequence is CASSLVWSSYNEQFF. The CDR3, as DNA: TGTGCCAGCAGTTTAGTATGGAGCTCCTACAATGAGCAGTTCTTC.

As DNA, the CDR3 is TGTGCCAGCTCACCAAGGTCAGGGTACCAAGAGACCCAGTACTTC. Protein product: CASSPRSGYQETQYF. The chain carries TRBV18 and TRBJ2-5; maybe TRBD1 (5 bases). From germline, CDR1 is KGHSH and CDR2 LQKENI. This CDR3 is 15 amino acids long. Trimming removed 2 bases from V and 0 bases from J, with 10 bases in between. The full variable domain, rest sourced from reference TRBV18 and TRBJ2-5, is NAGVMQNPRHLVRRRGQEARLRCSPMKGHSHVYWYRQLPEEGLKFMVYLQKENIIDESGMPKERFSAEFPKEGPSILRIQQVVRGDSAAYFCASSPRSGYQETQYFGPGTRLLVL.